This TCR beta chain was recorded in a study of tumor and adjacent non-tumor tissue in lung cancer. The template was RNA from unsorted bulk tissue. This clonotype came up once. This CDR3 comprises 14 residues. V was trimmed by 0 bases and J by 4 bases, leaving 9 bases between them. Germline V lookup: CDR1 SGHDN, CDR2 FVKESK. Three rounds of nested PCR, following a modified ARM-PCR protocol, produced the TCRbeta library. TCRdb re-called the multiplex PCR reads with MiXCR, one entry per CDR3 protein. Of about 200,000 distinct CDR3 sequences in the sample, 71% were seen once. The chain is built from TRBV14 and TRBJ1-2, with a possible D match to TRBD1 (6 bases). The source is a man aged 60-69 years with non-small cell lung cancer. The sequenced sample consisted of lung tumor tissue. In nucleotides, the CDR3 is TGTGCCAGCAGCCAAGATCGGACAGTCTATGGCTACACCTTC. Residues: CASSQDRTVYGYTF.